One and the same sample provided the 17 T cell receptor beta chains below, sequenced in a study of T cell changes during pregnancy in multiple sclerosis. The repertoire was sequenced with immunoSEQ multiplex PCR; TCRdb's copy has only in-frame clones and lacks some. The sample carries some 30,000 clones, 91% recorded once. The sample consisted of CD8+ T cells from peripheral blood mononuclear cells, taken in the second trimester of pregnancy. The source of these receptors is a female donor in good health, enrolled as a control in a pregnancy study.

The chain has TRBV6-5 and TRBJ1-2; a weak D match, TRBD1 (5 bases). V lost 2 bases to trimming and J lost 2 bases, with 12 bases between them. Per germline, CDR1 MNHEY and CDR2 SVGAGI. The CDR3 runs to 15 residues. The CDR3 DNA is TGTGCCAGCAGTTACGGGCAGGGTTCGAACTATGGCTACACCTTC. It translates to CASSYGQGSNYGYTF.

The chain combines TRBV6-1 with TRBJ2-2; D gene unclear. Trimming stripped 7 bases from V and 5 bases from J, with 5 bases between. Germline CDR1 and CDR2: MNHNS and SASEGT. The CDR3 runs 11 residues. CDR3 bases: TGTGCCAGCATCGGGACCGGGGAGCTGTTTTTT. It codes for CASIGTGELFF.

The chain couples TRBV7-9 to TRBJ1-5, with D hard to call. The CDR3 extends over 13 amino acids. Trimming pared 3 bases from V and 5 bases from J, leaving 8 bases between. Germline V lookup: CDR1 SEHNR, CDR2 FQNEAQ (reference sequence). This CDR3 is CASSLGSDQPQHF. CDR3 sequence (DNA): TGTGCCAGCAGCTTGGGCTCGGATCAGCCCCAGCATTTT.

The rearrangement links TRBV27 to TRBJ1-6; D remains ambiguous. Germline CDR1 is MNHEY and CDR2 is SMNVEV (reference sequence). The ends were cut back, 8 bases at V and 2 bases at J, with 10 bases in the middle. The CDR3 spans 14 residues. The DNA for the CDR3 is TGTGCCAGCGCCCTCGGGACCTATAATTCACCCCTCCACTTT. Amino acid sequence: CASALGTYNSPLHF.

A single count supports this clone. The chain is built from TRBV27 and TRBJ1-5; D gene uncertain. Trimming cost V 2 bases and J 5 bases, with 10 bases left between them. This CDR3 contains 14 residues. Germline V gene data show CDR1 as MNHEY and CDR2 as SMNVEV (reference sequence). The CDR3 nucleotides are TGTGCCAGCAGTTTAATCGGGGTAGATCAGCCCCAGCATTTT. Amino acids: CASSLIGVDQPQHF.

The J gene is TRBJ2-1, the V gene TRBV4-3, with D possibly TRBD2 on 5 matching bases. V was trimmed by 0 bases and J by 10 bases, leaving 13 bases between them. Germline V gene sequence: CDR1 LGHNA, CDR2 YSLEER. This CDR3 is built from 14 residues. The CDR3 reads CASSQESPWEEQFF. The CDR3 DNA reads TGCGCCAGCAGCCAAGAGAGCCCCTGGGAGGAGCAGTTCTTC.

This chain joins TRBV5-6 and TRBJ2-3; no firm D call. Germline lookup yields CDR1 SGHDT and CDR2 YYEEEE. CDR3 length: 12 residues. The V end lost 1 base, the J end lost 6 bases, and 6 bases lay between the germline ends. The CDR3 nucleotides are TGTGCCAGCAGCTTGTCATCCGATACGCAGTATTTT. It translates to CASSLSSDTQYF.

This clone was counted a few times. The chain combines TRBV9 with TRBJ1-1; tentatively, D is TRBD1 (5 bases). V lost 0 bases to trimming and J lost 1 base, with 10 bases between them. This CDR3 has 15 residues. Germline CDR1 reads SGDLS; CDR2 reads YYNGEE. CDR3 region: CASSVGAGSNTEAFF. The CDR3 coding sequence is TGTGCCAGCAGCGTAGGAGCAGGGTCGAACACTGAAGCTTTCTTT.

The chain uses TRBV9 and TRBJ1-5, with 7 bases identical to TRBD1. Germline lookup yields CDR1 SGDLS and CDR2 YYNGEE. V shed 2 bases, J shed 1 base, and the junction held 3 bases outside the gene matches. The CDR3 is 15 amino acids. CDR3 DNA: TGTGCCAGCAGCGTCGGGGGACAGAGCAATCAGCCCCAGCATTTT. It specifies CASSVGGQSNQPQHF.

This clone was observed once. The J gene is TRBJ2-7, the V gene TRBV27, with 8 bases fitting TRBD1. Germline V gene data show CDR1 as MNHEY and CDR2 as SMNVEV (reference sequence). This CDR3 spans 14 amino acids. J lost 3 bases, V lost 7 bases, and 8 bases had no gene match. CDR3 residues: CASKPGQAIYEQYF. The CDR3 DNA reads TGTGCCAGCAAACCGGGACAGGCGATCTACGAGCAGTACTTC.

The chain combines TRBV5-1 with TRBJ2-1; 11 bases match TRBD2. The CDR3 is 20 amino acids. Germline CDR1 SGHRS, CDR2 YFSETQ. Unmatched junction bases numbered 19, after V lost 2 bases and J lost 6 bases. CDR3 residues: CASSLDFSGGAQIPSNEQFF. The CDR3, as DNA: TGCGCCAGCAGCTTAGATTTTAGCGGGGGGGCTCAAATCCCCTCCAATGAGCAGTTCTTC.

The chain recombines TRBV11-2 with TRBJ2-5; 14 nucleotides match TRBD2. The V gene end was trimmed by 4 bases and the J gene end by 5 bases; junction bases not matched to a gene: 9. The CDR3 is 17 residues long. Germline CDR1 and CDR2: SGHAT and FQNNGV. CDR3 nucleotide sequence: TGTGCCAGCAGCTACTCGTGGACTAGCGGGGGGAGCGAGACCCAGTACTTC. Protein sequence: CASSYSWTSGGSETQYF.

This clone was seen only once. V gene TRBV5-4 combines with J gene TRBJ2-5; 15 bases are a match to TRBD2. After removal of 4 bases from V and 5 bases from J, the junction contained 12 bases not matched to a gene. Per germline, CDR1 SGHNT and CDR2 YYREEE (reference sequence). The CDR3 loop spans 18 amino acids. CDR3 sequence reads: CASSPGLAGGLMRETQYF. As DNA, the CDR3 is TGTGCCAGCAGCCCCGGACTAGCGGGGGGGCTAATGCGTGAGACCCAGTACTTC.

This chain joins TRBV7-3 and TRBJ2-1; TRBD2 agrees at 13 bases. CDR3 length: 19 residues. Germline V gives CDR1 SGHTA, CDR2 FQGTGA. V was pared by 4 bases and J by 7 bases, with 16 bases of the junction left unmatched. The CDR3 protein is CASSSLYTTSGGSGNEQFF. CDR3 in DNA: TGTGCCAGCAGCTCCCTCTATACGACTAGCGGGGGGTCGGGTAATGAGCAGTTCTTC.

This clone was counted a single time. The chain couples TRBV7-9 to TRBJ2-2; a weak D match, TRBD1 (8 bases). Germline lookup yields CDR1 SEHNR and CDR2 FQNEAQ (reference sequence). The V gene lost 4 bases and the J gene lost 3 bases, with 18 bases spanning the gap. CDR3 size: 17 residues. CDR3 bases: TGTGCCAGCAGCTCAACAGGGGGGGCTTTGGACACCGGGGAGCTGTTTTTT. Translated: CASSSTGGALDTGELFF.

The chain joins TRBV9 to TRBJ1-2, with a possible D match to TRBD1 (6 bases). V was clipped by 0 bases and J by 7 bases, with 19 bases between them. This CDR3 contains 16 residues. Germline V gene lookup returns CDR1 SGDLS and CDR2 YYNGEE. The CDR3 DNA sequence: TGTGCCAGCAGCGTAGAACCCGGGGACAAGGTAACTGGCTACACCTTC. Encoded protein: CASSVEPGDKVTGYTF.

The chain has TRBV11-3 and TRBJ1-1; TRBD1 matches 8 bases. The CDR3 extends over 17 amino acids. V was pared by 4 bases and J by 1 base, with 11 bases of the junction left unmatched. CDR1 is SGHNT and CDR2 is YENEEA in the germline V gene. CDR3 nucleotide sequence: TGTGCCAGCAGCTCCTACGACTTGGGACAGGAGAACACTGAAGCTTTCTTT. As protein: CASSSYDLGQENTEAFF.